A single sample gave rise to the 2 T cell receptor beta chains below, sequenced in a study of blood T cell repertoires in COVID-19. Repertoires were generated with immunoSEQ multiplex PCR, while TCRdb's copy carries only in-frame clones and drops some. The data hold 130,000 to 150,000 clones, with about four fifths observed a single time. The sequenced material came from peripheral blood. The receptors stem from a human donor with acute or convalescent COVID-19. The donor label of this sample is uncertain.

A few counts support this clone. The J gene is TRBJ1-5, the V gene TRBV7-2; TRBD1 matches 9 bases. Per the germline V gene, CDR1 is SGHTA and CDR2 is FQGNSA. The CDR3 consists of 15 residues. The J segment lost 4 bases and the V segment lost 2 bases, leaving 3 bases of the junction unmatched. CDR3: CASSLRQGGNQPQHF. In nucleotides, the CDR3 is TGTGCCAGCAGCTTAAGACAGGGGGGGAATCAGCCCCAGCATTTT.

Ten or more counts support this clone. This rearrangement joins TRBV19 to TRBJ1-4; no reliable D call. CDR1 is LNHDA and CDR2 is SQIVND in the germline V gene (reference sequence). The CDR3 has 9 amino acids. Here the CDR3 DNA reads TGTGTCGCCAGAGAAAAACTGTTTTTT. Translation gives CVAREKLFF.